This TCR beta chain was obtained from a study of cytomegalovirus exposure and HLA in healthy donors. Study context: An early release of data contained about 85 million unique TCRs, which came from HLA-typed donors. Study-wide findings and caveats: Analyzed later, association rates of TCRs varied across HLA loci, with DRB1 most and HLA-C fewest.

About this clone: Antigen unknown.

Germline trimming cut 2 bases from V and 0 bases from J; bases unmatched to any gene: 7. The CDR3 is made up of 17 amino acids. Looked up from germline, CDR1 is MNHEY and CDR2 is SMNVEV (reference sequence). The PCR employed 60 Vbeta primers together with 13 Jbeta primers. Source study methods: In a later analysis, the count reached roughly 80 million unique TCR beta chains, with roughly 12 million shared. Assay: immunoSEQ multiplex PCR; the TCRdb copy retains only in-frame clones and omits some. The V and J calls and clone size come from that table; D and trimming were worked out from the DNA. The sample gives about 200,000 clones, 80% to 90% of which show up once; about 3% is in the top ten.

The receptor comes from a man aged 30 to 39 in good health and CMV-seronegative. Input material: PBMCs. The chain links TRBV27 to TRBJ2-7, with TRBD1 identical over 10 bases. The CDR3 DNA is TGTGCCAGCAGTTTAGTTGGACAGGGGGGCTTCTCCTACGAGCAGTACTTC. Residues: CASSLVGQGGFSYEQYF.